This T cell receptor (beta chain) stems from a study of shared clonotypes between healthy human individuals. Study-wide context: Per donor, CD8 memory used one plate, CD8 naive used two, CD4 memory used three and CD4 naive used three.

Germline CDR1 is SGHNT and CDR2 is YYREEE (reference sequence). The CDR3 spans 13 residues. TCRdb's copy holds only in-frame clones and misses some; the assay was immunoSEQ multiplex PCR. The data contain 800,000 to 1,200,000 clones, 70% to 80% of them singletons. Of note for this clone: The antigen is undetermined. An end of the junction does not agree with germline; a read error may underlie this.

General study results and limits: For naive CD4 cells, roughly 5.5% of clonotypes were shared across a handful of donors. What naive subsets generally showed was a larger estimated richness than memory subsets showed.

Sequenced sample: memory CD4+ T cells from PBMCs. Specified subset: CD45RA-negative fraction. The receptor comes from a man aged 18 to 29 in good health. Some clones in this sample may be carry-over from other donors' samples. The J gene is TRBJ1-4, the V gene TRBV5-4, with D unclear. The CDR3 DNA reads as TGTGCCAGCAGCCCGACCGGTAATGATAAACTGTTTTTT. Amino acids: CASSPTGNDKLFF.